This TCR beta chain stems from a study of blood T cells in healthy people across ages. The use of a sample-barcoded 5' primer and a J-beta primer mix characterized a second PCR of about 6 to 12 cycles. Every single cDNA molecule received a tag from a template-switch adaptor with 12 random nucleotides. TCRdb used MiXCR to reprocess the 5' RACE reads, holding one entry per CDR3 protein. The table includes 760,000 or so distinct CDR3 sequences, roughly 25% detected once. V lost 6 bases, J lost 5 bases, and 12 bases lay in between. The CDR3 has 13 amino acids. CDR1 is SGHRS and CDR2 is YFSETQ in the germline V gene. The same sample was also used in a study of T cells of mothers and their children.

Sequenced sample: blood. This receptor was taken from a boy aged 5-17 years in good health. V is TRBV5-1 and J is TRBJ2-1; D assignment may be TRBD1 or TRBD2 (5 bases each). CDR3 protein: CASTGTVNNEQFF. The CDR3 region has the DNA TGCGCCAGCACTGGGACGGTGAACAATGAGCAGTTCTTC. The complete variable domain, with remaining parts taken from reference TRBV5-1 and TRBJ2-1, reads KAGVTQTPRYLIKTRGQQVTLSCSPISGHRSVSWYQQTPGQGLQFLFEYFSETQRNKGNFPGRFSGRQFSNSRSEMNVSTLELGDSALYLCASTGTVNNEQFFGPGTRLTVL.